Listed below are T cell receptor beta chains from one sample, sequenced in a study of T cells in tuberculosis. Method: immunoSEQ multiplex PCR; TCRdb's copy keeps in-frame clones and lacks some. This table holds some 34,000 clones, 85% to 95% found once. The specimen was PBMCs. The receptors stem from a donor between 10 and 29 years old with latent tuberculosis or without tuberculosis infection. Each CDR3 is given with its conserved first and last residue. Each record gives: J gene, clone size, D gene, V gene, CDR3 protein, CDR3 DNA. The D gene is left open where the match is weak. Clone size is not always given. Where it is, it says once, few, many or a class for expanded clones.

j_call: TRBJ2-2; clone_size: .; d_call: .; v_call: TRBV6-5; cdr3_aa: CASSYFSGVDTGELFF; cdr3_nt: TGTGCCAGCAGTTACTTCTCCGGGGTGGACACCGGGGAGCTGTTTTTT
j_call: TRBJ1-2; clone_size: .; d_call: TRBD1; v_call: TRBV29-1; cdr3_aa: CSVVGQGASNYGYTF; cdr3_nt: TGCAGCGTTGTGGGACAGGGGGCATCTAACTATGGCTACACCTTC
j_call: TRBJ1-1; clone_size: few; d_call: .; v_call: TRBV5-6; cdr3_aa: CASSLFEQGSNTEAFF; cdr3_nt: TGTGCCAGCAGCCTATTTGAACAGGGATCGAACACTGAAGCTTTCTTT
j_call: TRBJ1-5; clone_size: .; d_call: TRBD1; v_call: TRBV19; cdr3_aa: CASTTDGQGSQPQHF; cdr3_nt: TGTGCCAGTACCACAGACGGACAGGGGTCTCAGCCCCAGCATTTT
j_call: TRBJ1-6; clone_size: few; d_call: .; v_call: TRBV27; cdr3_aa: CASSRQNVRSPLHF; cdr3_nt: TGTGCCAGCAGTCGACAGAACGTACGTTCACCCCTCCACTTT
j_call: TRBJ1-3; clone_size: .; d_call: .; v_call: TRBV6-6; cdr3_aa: CASSYRQRQPQNTIYF; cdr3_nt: TGTGCCAGCAGTTACCGCCAGCGGCAGCCACAAAACACCATATATTTT
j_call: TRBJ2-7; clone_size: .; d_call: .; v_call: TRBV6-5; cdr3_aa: CASSYKATPPSYEQYF; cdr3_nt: TGTGCCAGCAGTTACAAGGCGACACCTCCCTCCTACGAGCAGTACTTC
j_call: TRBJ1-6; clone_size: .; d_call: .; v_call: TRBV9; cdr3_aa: CASSGVWGSSYNSPLHF; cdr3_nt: TGTGCCAGCAGCGGAGTCTGGGGCAGCTCCTATAATTCACCCCTCCACTTT
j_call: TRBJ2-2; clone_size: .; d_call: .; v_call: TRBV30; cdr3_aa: CAWIPTVIRGTTGELFF; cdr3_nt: TGTGCCTGGATTCCGACCGTCATCCGGGGTACTACCGGGGAGCTGTTTTTT
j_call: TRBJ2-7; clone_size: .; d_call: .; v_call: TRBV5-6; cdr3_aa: CASSGGTEAYEQYF; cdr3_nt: TGTGCCAGCAGCGGAGGGACAGAGGCCTACGAGCAGTACTTC
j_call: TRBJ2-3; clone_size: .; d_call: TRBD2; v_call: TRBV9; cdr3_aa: CASSGTSGGNTQYF; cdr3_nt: TGTGCCAGCAGCGGGACTAGCGGGGGAAATACGCAGTATTTT
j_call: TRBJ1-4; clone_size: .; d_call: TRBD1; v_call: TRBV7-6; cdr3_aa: CASSSALTGGDEKLFF; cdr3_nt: TGTGCCAGCAGCTCCGCCCTAACAGGGGGCGATGAAAAACTGTTTTTT
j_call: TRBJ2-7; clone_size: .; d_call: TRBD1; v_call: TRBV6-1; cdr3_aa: CASSAYRGLDEQYF; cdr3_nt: TGTGCCAGCAGTGCTTACAGGGGGCTCGACGAGCAGTACTTC
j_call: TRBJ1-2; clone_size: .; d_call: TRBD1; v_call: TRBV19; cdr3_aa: CASTSTRTVNRGDGYTF; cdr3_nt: TGTGCCAGTACCTCTACTCGGACAGTCAACAGGGGTGATGGCTACACCTTC
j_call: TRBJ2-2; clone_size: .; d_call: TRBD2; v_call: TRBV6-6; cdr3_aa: CASSYSGGRDTGELFF; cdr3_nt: TGTGCCAGCAGTTACTCGGGGGGGAGGGACACCGGGGAGCTGTTTTTT
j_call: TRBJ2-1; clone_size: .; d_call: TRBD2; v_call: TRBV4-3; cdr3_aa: CASSQGTSGAYPQFF; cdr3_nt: TGCGCCAGCAGCCAGGGGACTAGCGGGGCATATCCGCAGTTCTTC
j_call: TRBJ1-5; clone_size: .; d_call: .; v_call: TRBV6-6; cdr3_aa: CASSPSGGWNQPQHF; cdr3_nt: TGTGCCAGCAGTCCCTCGGGTGGCTGGAATCAGCCCCAGCATTTT
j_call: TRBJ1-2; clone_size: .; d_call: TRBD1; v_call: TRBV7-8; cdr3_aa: CASTPTLSPGTDYGYTF; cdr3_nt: TGTGCCAGCACCCCCACCCTTTCGCCCGGGACAGACTATGGCTACACCTTC
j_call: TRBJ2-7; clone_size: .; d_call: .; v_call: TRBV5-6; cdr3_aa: CASIDRGQSYEQYF; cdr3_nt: TGTGCCAGCATAGATCGGGGTCAATCCTACGAGCAGTACTTC
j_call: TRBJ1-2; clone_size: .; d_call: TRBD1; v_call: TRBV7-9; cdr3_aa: CASSVRQGPNYGYTF; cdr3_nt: TGTGCCAGCAGCGTACGACAGGGCCCTAACTATGGCTACACCTTC
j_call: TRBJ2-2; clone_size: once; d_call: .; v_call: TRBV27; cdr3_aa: CASGVWDTNTGELFF; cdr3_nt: TGTGCCAGCGGTGTTTGGGACACCAACACCGGGGAGCTGTTTTTT
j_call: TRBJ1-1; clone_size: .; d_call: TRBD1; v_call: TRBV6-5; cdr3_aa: CASTETGAPPAFF; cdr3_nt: TGTGCCAGCACTGAGACAGGGGCTCCCCCAGCTTTCTTT
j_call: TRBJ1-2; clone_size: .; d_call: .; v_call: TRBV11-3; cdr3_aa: CASSRAGDGYTF; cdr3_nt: TGTGCCAGCAGTCGGGCAGGGGACGGCTACACCTTC
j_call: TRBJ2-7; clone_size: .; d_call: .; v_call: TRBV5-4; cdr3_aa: CASSLGQLDPSYEQYF; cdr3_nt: TGTGCCAGCAGCTTAGGACAACTCGATCCTTCCTACGAGCAGTACTTC
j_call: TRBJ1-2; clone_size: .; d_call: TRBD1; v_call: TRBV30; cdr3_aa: CAWSRDRGHYGYTF; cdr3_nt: TGTGCCTGGAGTAGGGACAGGGGGCACTATGGCTACACCTTC
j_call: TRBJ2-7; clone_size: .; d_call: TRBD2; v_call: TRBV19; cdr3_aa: CASIAGGRSYEQYF; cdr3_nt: TGTGCCAGTATAGCGGGGGGTCGGTCTTACGAGCAGTACTTC
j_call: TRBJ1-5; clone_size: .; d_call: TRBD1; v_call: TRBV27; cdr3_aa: CASSLFPGTGDQPQHF; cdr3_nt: TGTGCCAGCAGTCTATTTCCCGGGACAGGGGATCAGCCCCAGCATTTT
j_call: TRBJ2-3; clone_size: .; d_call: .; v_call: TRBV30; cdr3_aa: CACGGSTDTQYF; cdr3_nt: TGTGCCTGTGGGGGCAGCACAGATACGCAGTATTTT
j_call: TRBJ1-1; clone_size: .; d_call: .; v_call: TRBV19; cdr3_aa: CASSIGGWNTEAFF; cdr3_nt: TGTGCCAGTAGTATTGGGGGGTGGAACACTGAAGCTTTCTTT
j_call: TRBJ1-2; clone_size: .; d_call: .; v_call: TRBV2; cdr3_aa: CASRRGTETWGYTF; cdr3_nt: TGTGCCAGCAGGAGGGGGACGGAGACGTGGGGCTACACCTTC